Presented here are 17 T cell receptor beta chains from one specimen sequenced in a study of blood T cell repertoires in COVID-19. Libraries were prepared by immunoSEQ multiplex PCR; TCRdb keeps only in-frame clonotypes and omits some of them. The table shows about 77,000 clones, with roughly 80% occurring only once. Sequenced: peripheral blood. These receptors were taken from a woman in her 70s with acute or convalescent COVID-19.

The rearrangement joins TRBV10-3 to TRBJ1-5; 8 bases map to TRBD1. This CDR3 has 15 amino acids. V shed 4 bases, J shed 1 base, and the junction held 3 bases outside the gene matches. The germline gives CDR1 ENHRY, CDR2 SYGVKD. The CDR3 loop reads CAISAGQGSNQPQHF. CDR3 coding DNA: TGTGCCATCAGTGCTGGACAGGGAAGCAATCAGCCCCAGCATTTT.

In DNA form, the CDR3 reads TGTGCCAGCAGCCAAGGCAGGGGGATCTACGAGCAGTACTTC. This sequence encodes CASSQGRGIYEQYF. The chain links TRBV14 to TRBJ2-7; 7 positions match TRBD1. V shed 1 base and J 3 bases; nucleotides not matched to a gene: 3. Per the germline V gene, CDR1 is SGHDN and CDR2 is FVKESK. The CDR3 covers 14 residues.

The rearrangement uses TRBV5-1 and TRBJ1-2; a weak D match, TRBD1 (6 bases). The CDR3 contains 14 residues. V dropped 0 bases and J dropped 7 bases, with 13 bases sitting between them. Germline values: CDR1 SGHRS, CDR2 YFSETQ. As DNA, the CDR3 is TGCGCCAGCAGCTTGGCGGGAGGGGGAAGTGGCTACACCTTC. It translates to CASSLAGGGSGYTF.

CDR3 protein: CASSRGGHQPQHF. The CDR3 DNA is TGTGCCAGCAGCCGGGGGGGGCATCAGCCCCAGCATTTT. The rearrangement links TRBV5-6 to TRBJ1-5; D may be TRBD1 (6 bases). The CDR3 totals 13 residues. In germline, CDR1 is SGHDT, CDR2 YYEEEE. The V end lost 4 bases, the J end lost 5 bases, and 10 bases lay between the germline ends.

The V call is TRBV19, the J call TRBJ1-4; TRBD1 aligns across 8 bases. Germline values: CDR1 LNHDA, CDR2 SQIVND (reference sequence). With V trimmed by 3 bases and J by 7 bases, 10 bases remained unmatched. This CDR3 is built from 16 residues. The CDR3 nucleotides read TGTGCCAGTAGTATCGGGACAGGCGCGGTCAGTGAAAAACTGTTTTTT. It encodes CASSIGTGAVSEKLFF.

The chain's CDR3 is CASSSQSGGPGELFF. The CDR3 DNA is TGTGCCAGCAGCTCCCAGAGCGGGGGGCCCGGGGAGCTGTTTTTT. The V call is TRBV7-2, the J call TRBJ2-2; 9 bases are shared with TRBD2. The V gene's germline CDR1 is SGHTA and CDR2 FQGNSA. The V gene end was trimmed by 4 bases and the J gene end by 6 bases; junction bases not matched to a gene: 6. This CDR3 region has 15 residues.

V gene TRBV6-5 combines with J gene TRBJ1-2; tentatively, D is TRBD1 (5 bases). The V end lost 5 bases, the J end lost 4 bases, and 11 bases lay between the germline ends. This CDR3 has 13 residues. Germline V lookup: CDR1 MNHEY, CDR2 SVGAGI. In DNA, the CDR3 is TGTGCCAGCAGTCTTCTAACAGGCTATGGCTACACCTTC. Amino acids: CASSLLTGYGYTF.

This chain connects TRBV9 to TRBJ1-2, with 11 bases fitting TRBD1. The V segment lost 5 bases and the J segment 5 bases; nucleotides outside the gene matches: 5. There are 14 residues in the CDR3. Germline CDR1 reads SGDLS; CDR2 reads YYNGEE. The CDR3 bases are TGTGCCAGCAGTCCCGGGACAGGGGGTTATGGCTACACCTTC. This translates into CASSPGTGGYGYTF. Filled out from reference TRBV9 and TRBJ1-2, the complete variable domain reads DSGVTQTPKHLITATGQRVTLRCSPRSGDLSVYWYQQSLDQGLQFLIQYYNGEERAKGNILERFSAQQFPDLHSELNLSSLELGDSALYFCASSPGTGGYGYTFGSGTRLTVV.

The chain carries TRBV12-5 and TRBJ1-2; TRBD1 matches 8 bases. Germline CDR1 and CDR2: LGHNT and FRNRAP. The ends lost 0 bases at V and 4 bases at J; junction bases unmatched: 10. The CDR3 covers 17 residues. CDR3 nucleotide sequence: TGTGCTAGTGGTTTGGTACTAGGCAGGGGGCGTCCCTATGGCTACACCTTC. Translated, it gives CASGLVLGRGRPYGYTF.

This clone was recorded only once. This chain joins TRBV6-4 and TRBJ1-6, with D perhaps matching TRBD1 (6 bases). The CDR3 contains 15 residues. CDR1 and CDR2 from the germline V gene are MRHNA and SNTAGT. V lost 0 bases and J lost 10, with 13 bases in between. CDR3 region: CASSDSTRGRSPLHF. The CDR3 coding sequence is TGTGCCAGCAGTGACTCGACCAGGGGCCGGTCACCCCTCCACTTT.

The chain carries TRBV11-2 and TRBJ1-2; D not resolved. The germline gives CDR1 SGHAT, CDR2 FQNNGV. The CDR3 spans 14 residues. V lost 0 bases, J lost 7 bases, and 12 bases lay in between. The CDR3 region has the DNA TGTGCCAGCAGCTTAGACCCGACCCCAGGTGGCTACACCTTC. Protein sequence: CASSLDPTPGGYTF.

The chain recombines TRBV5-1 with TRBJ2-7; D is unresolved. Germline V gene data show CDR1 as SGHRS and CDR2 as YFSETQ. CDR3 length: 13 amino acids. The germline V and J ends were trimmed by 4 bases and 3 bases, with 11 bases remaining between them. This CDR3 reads CASSALRSYEQYF. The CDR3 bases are TGCGCCAGCAGCGCCCTAAGGAGCTACGAGCAGTACTTC.

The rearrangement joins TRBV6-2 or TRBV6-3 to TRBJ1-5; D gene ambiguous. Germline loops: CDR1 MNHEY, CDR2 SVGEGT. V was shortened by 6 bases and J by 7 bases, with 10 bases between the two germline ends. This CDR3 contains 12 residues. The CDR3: CASSRLAQPQHF. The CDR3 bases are TGTGCCAGCAGCCGCCTAGCCCAGCCCCAGCATTTT.

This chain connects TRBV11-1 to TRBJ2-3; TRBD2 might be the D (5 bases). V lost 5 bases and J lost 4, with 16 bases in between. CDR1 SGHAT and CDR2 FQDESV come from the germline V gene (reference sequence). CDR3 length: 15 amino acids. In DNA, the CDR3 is TGTGCCAGCAGCCCATTCGGAGGTCGAGCAGATACGCAGTATTTT. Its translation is CASSPFGGRADTQYF.

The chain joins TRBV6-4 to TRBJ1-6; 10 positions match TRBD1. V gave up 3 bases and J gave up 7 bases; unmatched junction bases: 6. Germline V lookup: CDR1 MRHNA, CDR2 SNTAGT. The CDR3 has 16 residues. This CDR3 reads CASSEPDRGWNSPLHF. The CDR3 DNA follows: TGTGCCAGCAGTGAGCCGGACAGGGGGTGGAATTCACCCCTCCACTTT.

The CDR3 region has the DNA TGTGCCAGCAGAAGGGACAGATACGAGCAGTACTTC. This sequence encodes CASRRDRYEQYF. The chain links TRBV21-1 to TRBJ2-7; the listed D gene, TRBD1, was not tested against the DNA. TRBV21-1 is a recognized pseudogene. This CDR3 has 12 amino acids.

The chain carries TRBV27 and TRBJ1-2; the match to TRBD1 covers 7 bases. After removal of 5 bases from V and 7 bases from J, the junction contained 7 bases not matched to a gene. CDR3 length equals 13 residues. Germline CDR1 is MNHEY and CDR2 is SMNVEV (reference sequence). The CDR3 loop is CASSTGAGGGYTF. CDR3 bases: TGTGCCAGCAGTACAGGGGCGGGGGGTGGCTACACCTTC.